This T cell receptor beta chain was recorded in a study of regulatory T cells in long-lasting Graves disease (dated by TCRdb to about 2021). Study-level background: Persistent Graves' disease was defined as antithyroid drug treatment for over 5 years with persistently positive TSH receptor autoantibodies. A total of 33 samples underwent TCR sequencing, from some 13 patients with persistent Graves' disease and 20 or so patients with newly diagnosed Graves' disease. Peripheral blood TCR sequencing and RNA sequencing compared persistent Graves' disease patients with newly diagnosed Graves' disease patients. The study took place in China and was registered as a clinical trial. Antithyroid drugs had been taken for about 10.3 years on average by persistent Graves' disease patients in the clinical cohort.

This clonotype came up many times. Its cognate antigen has yet to be identified. Base quality data are lacking; no much larger clone is found one base away. The germline V gene supplies CDR1 SNHLY and CDR2 FYNNEI. V and J are truncated by 6 bases and 1 base respectively, leaving an intervening sequence of 10 bases. From its cysteine to its phenylalanine, the CDR3 spans 14 amino acids. CDR3 DNA is the only sequence kept; it has 42 bases, read in frame from the first base. The label giving this sample's time point can be read as: persistent/refractory GD, antithyroid drugs over 5 years with positive TRAb. RNA was extracted from PBMCs in TRIzol for both TCR sequencing and RNA sequencing. Graves' disease was diagnosed according to American Thyroid Association guidelines. Patients for the study were recruited at an endocrinology department in Xi'an, China. From each patient, approximately 10 milliliters of peripheral blood was collected into an EDTA anticoagulant tube. PBMCs were isolated by Ficoll Paque Plus density gradient separation without further T cell sorting. An Agilent 2100 Bioanalyzer and agarose gel were used to check RNA quality, while a NanoDrop 2000 measured RNA concentration.

Overall study outcomes, separate from this receptor: Sequencing and analysis were restricted to the TCR beta chain. Because the primary lesion, thyroid tissue, could not be accessed, the study looked at peripheral blood alone. A larger number of public clonotypes was shared among persistent patients (under 3,000) than among newly diagnosed patients (around 970). As a limitation, the authors acknowledged that the small sample size may reduce accuracy. TRBV28, TRBJ1-2 and TRBJ2-5 were preferentially used in persistent disease, while TRBV20-1 and TRBJ2-1 were favored in newly diagnosed disease. Compared with newly diagnosed patients, persistent Graves' disease patients had lower TCR Shannon entropy and fewer highly expanded clones, which suggests clonal expansion.

Library preparation employed multiplex PCR. Sequencing took place on an Illumina HiSeq 4000. To build TCR beta libraries, CDR3 regions were amplified by Arm-PCR using iRepertoire HTBI primers. Before sequencing, the PCR products went through gel purification. As for how the authors treated the data: Gene usage analysis of CDR3 amino acid clonotypes used the 62 TRBV and around 14 TRBJ segments found across samples. COPE and FqMerger were used to merge filtered high-quality paired reads into contigs. Contigs were aligned with BLAST to IMGT TRBV, TRBD and TRBJ reference genes, and CDR3 was defined per IMGT. Any clonotype with a frequency above 0.1% was classified as a highly expanded clone. Shannon entropy served as the measure of repertoire diversity, while the Gini coefficient captured V-J evenness. Public clonotypes were defined as clonotypes shared by more than one individual. TCRdb handled the public reads itself, with Q25 trimming in fastp and clone calling in MiXCR, and kept productive beta chains. All rows with the same CDR3 protein become a single entry with the most common DNA and genes. It is TCRdb's table, rather than the study itself, that gives the V and J calls and clone size. This sample has some 370,000 distinct CDR3 sequences in its table, and less than 25% of those were observed once. The ten largest clones add up to less than 25% of the sample.

The sequence came from a female donor with Graves disease. The source was peripheral blood mononuclear cells (PBMCs), collected when the disease was refractory, from a patient treated with antithyroid drugs. This receptor chain uses TRBV2 and TRBJ1-5, and the D gene may be TRBD1, 6 bases matching. Here is the DNA: TGTGCCAGCAGAGCAGGGGCAAGCAATCAGCCCCAGCATTTT. Protein translation: CASRAGASNQPQHF.